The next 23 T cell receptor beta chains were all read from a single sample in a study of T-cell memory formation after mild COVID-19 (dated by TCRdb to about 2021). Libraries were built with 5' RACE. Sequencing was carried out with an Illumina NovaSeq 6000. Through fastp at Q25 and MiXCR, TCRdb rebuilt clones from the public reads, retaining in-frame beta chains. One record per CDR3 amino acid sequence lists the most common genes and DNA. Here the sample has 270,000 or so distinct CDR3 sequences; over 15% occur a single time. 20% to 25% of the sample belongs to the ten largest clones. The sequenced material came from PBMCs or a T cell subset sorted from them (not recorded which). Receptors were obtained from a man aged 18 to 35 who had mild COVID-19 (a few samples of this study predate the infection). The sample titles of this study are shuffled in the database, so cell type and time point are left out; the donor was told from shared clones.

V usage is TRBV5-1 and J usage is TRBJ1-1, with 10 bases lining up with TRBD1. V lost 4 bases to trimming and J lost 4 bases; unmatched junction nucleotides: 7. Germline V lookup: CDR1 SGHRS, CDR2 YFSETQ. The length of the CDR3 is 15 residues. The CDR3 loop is CASSVPGQGTTEAFF. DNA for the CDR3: TGCGCCAGCAGCGTACCGGGACAGGGGACCACTGAAGCTTTCTTT.

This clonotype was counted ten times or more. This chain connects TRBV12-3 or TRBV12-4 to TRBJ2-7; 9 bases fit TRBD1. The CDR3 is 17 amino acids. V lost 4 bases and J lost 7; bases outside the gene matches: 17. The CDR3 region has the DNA TGTGCCAGCAGTTCCGACAGGGGGGACTATACCGGATGGGAGCAGTACTTC. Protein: CASSSDRGDYTGWEQYF.

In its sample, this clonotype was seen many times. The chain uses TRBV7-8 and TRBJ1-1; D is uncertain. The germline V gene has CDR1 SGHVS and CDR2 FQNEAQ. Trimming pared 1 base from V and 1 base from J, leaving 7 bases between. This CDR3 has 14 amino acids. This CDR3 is CASSLGIRNTEAFF. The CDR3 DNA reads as TGTGCCAGCAGCTTAGGCATAAGGAACACTGAAGCTTTCTTT.

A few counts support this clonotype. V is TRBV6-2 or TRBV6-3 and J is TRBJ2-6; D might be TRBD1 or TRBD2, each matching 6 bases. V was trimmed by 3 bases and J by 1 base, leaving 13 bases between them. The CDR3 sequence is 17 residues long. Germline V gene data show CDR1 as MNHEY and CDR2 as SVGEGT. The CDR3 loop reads CASSYRGALSGANVLTF. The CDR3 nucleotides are TGTGCCAGCAGTTATAGGGGGGCCCTATCTGGGGCCAACGTCCTGACTTTC.

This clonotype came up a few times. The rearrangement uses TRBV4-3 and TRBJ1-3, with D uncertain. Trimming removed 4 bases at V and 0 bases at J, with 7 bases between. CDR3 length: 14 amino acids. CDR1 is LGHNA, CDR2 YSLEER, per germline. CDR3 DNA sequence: TGCGCCAGCAGCCGAAGCCACTCTGGAAACACCATATATTTT. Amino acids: CASSRSHSGNTIYF.

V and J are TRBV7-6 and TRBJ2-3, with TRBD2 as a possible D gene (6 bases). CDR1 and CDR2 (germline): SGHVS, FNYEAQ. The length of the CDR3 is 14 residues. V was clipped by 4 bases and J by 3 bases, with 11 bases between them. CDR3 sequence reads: CASSSYAGTDTQYF. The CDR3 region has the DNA TGTGCCAGCAGCTCCTACGCGGGAACAGATACGCAGTATTTT.

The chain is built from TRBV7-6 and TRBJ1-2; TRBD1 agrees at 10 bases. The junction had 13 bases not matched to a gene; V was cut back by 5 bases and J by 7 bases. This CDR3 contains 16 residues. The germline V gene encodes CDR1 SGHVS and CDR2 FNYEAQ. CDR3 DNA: TGTGCCAGCAGCGAGACAGGGGGCGGAAACCCCCTTGGCTACACCTTC. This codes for CASSETGGGNPLGYTF.

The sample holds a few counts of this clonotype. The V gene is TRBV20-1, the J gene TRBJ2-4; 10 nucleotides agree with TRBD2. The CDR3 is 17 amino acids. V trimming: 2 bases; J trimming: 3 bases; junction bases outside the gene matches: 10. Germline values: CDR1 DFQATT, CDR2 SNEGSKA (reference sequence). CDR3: CSARWLAGDAHKNIQYF. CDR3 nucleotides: TGCAGTGCTAGATGGCTAGCGGGGGACGCCCACAAAAACATTCAGTACTTC.

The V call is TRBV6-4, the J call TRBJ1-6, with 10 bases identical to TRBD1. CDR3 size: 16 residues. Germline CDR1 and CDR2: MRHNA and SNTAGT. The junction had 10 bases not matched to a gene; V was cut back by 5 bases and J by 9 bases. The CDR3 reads CASSRTPGQGGSPLHF. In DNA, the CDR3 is TGTGCCAGCAGTCGTACGCCCGGACAGGGGGGTTCACCCCTCCACTTT.

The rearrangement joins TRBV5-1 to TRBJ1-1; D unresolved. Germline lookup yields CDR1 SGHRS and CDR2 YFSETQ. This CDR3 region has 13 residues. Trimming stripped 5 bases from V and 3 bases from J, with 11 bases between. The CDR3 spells CASSVRSDTEAFF. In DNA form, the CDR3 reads TGCGCCAGCAGTGTGCGGTCGGACACTGAAGCTTTCTTT.

CDR3 DNA: TGTGCCAGCAGTTACCGTTCTGCCTATGGCTACACCTTC. It yields the protein CASSYRSAYGYTF. The rearrangement uses TRBV6-5 and TRBJ1-2; D unclear. The CDR3 length is 13 residues. From germline, CDR1 is MNHEY and CDR2 SVGAGI. Trimming shortened V by 2 bases and J by 4 bases, and 8 bases separated the two germline ends.

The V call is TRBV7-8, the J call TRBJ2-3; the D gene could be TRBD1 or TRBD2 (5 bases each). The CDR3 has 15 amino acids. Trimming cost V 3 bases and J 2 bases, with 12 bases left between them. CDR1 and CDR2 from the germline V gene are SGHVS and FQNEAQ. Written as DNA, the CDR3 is TGTGCCAGCAGCTTCCGGGACCGTGCCACAGATACGCAGTATTTT. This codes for CASSFRDRATDTQYF.

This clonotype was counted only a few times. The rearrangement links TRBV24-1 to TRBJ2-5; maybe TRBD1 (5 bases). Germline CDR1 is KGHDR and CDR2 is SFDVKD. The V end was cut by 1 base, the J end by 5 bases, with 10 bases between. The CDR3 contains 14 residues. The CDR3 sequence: CATSDFGASETQYF. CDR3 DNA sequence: TGTGCCACCAGTGATTTTGGGGCGAGTGAGACCCAGTACTTC.

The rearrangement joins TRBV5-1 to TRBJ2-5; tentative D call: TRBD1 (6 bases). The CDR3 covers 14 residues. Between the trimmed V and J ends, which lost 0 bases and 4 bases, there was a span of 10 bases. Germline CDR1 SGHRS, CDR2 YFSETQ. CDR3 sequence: CASSLDRAVETQYF. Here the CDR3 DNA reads TGCGCCAGCAGCTTGGACAGGGCGGTAGAGACCCAGTACTTC.

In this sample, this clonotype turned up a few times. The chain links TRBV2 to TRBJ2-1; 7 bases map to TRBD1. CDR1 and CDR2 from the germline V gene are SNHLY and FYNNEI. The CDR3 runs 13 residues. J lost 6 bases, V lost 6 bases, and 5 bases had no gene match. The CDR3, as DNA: TGTGCCAGCAGCACAGGGGTTCTCAATGAGCAGTTCTTC. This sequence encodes CASSTGVLNEQFF.

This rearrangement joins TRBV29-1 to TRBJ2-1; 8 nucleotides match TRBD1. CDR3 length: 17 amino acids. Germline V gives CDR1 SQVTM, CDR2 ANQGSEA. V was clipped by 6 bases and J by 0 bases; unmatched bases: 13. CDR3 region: CSVGTGRPPSSYNEQFF. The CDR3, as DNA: TGCAGCGTAGGGACAGGCCGTCCTCCAAGCTCCTACAATGAGCAGTTCTTC.

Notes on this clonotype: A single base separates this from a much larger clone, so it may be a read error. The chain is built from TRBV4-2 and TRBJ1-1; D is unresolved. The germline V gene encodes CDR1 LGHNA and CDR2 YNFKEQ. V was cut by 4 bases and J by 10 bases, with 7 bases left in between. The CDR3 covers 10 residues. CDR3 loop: CASSRCRAFF. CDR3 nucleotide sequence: TGTGCCAGCAGCCGGTGTAGAGCTTTCTTT.

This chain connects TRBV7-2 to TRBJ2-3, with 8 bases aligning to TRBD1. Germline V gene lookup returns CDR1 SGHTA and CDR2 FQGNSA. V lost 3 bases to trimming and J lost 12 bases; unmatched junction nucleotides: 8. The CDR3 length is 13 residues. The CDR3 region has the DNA TGTGCCAGCAGCTTCCCCGACAGGGGAGGACAGTATTTT. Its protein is CASSFPDRGGQYF. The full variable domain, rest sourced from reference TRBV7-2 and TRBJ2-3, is GAGVSQSPSNKVTEKGKDVELRCDPISGHTALYWYRQSLGQGLEFLIYFQGNSAPDKSGLPSDRFSAERTGGSVSTLTIQRTQQEDSAVYLCASSFPDRGGQYFGPGTRLTVL.

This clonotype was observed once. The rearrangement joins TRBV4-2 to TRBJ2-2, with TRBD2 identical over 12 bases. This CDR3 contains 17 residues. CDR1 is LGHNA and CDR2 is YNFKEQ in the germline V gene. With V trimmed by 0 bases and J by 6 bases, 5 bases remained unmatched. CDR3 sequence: CASSQDTLAGGSGELFF. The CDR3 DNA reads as TGTGCCAGCAGCCAAGATACCCTAGCGGGGGGGTCCGGGGAGCTGTTTTTT.

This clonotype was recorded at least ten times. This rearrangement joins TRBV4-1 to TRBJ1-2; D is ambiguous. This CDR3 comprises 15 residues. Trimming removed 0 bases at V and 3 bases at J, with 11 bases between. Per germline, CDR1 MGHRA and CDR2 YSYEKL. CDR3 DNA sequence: TGCGCCAGCAGCCAAGACCCCGCGCCGGACTATGGCTACACCTTC. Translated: CASSQDPAPDYGYTF.

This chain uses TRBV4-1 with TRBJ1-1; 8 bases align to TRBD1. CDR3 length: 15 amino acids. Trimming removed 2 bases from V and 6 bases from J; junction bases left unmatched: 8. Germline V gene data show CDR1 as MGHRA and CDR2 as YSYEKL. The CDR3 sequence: CASSQSTGAGSEAFF. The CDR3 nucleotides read TGCGCCAGCAGCCAATCGACAGGGGCGGGTTCTGAAGCTTTCTTT.

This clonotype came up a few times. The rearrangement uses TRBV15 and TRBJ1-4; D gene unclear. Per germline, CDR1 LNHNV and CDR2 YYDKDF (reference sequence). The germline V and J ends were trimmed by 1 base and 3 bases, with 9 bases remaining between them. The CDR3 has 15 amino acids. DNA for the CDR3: TGTGCCACCAGCAGAGGCCGGATTTCTAATGAAAAACTGTTTTTT. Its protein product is CATSRGRISNEKLFF.

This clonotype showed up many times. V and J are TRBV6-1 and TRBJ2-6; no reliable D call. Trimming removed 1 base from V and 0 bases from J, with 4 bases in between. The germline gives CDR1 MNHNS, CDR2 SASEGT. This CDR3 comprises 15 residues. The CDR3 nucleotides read TGTGCCAGCAGTGAAGGGGGCTCTGGGGCCAACGTCCTGACTTTC. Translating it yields CASSEGGSGANVLTF.